Listed below are T cell receptor beta chains from one sample, sequenced in a study of CD8 T cells in Susac syndrome. TCRdb called the immunoSEQ multiplex PCR reads again in MiXCR, with one record for every CDR3 protein. The sample records about 250,000 distinct CDR3 sequences, 93% being singletons. The sequencing sample was made of CD4+ T cells from PBMCs. These receptors were obtained from a human donor with multiple sclerosis. Both conserved end residues are part of each CDR3. Clone size is given for some rows only: seen once, a few or many times, or a class if the clone is expanded.

V	size	J	CDR3
TRBV29-1	-	TRBJ2-5	CSVREEPAGETQYF
TRBV9	-	TRBJ2-1	CASSAGSSSYNEQFF
TRBV15	-	TRBJ1-4	CATSSDRVGEKLFF
TRBV30	-	TRBJ1-2	CAWSLSGRVLYGYTF
TRBV12-3/TRBV12-4	-	TRBJ2-3	CASHTGATDTQYF
TRBV5-1	-	TRBJ1-6	CASSDGRVNNSPLHF
TRBV5-1	-	TRBJ1-1	CASSLTTGRTEAFF
TRBV4-1	-	TRBJ1-2	CASSQDPGGGYGYTF
TRBV27	-	TRBJ2-7	CASSLSWTSSYEQYF
TRBV6-5	-	TRBJ1-1	CASNRNTEAFF
TRBV30	-	TRBJ1-5	CAWSAGTGWVPQHF
TRBV11-1	-	TRBJ2-5	CASSLAKAGVVETQYF
TRBV4-1	-	TRBJ2-1	CASSPGRLAGGPYNEQFF
TRBV6-9	-	TRBJ1-1	CASTRATEAFF
TRBV29-1	once	TRBJ1-3	CSASLGNTIYF
TRBV24-1	once	TRBJ2-1	CATSDHRKGFHEQFF
TRBV3-1	-	TRBJ2-3	CASSRGTLRDTQYF
TRBV12-3/TRBV12-4	-	TRBJ1-1	CASSLVSVSDPMNTEAFF
TRBV7-3	-	TRBJ2-4	CASSLRMRRTGTSGAAKNIQYF
TRBV7-9	-	TRBJ2-1	CASSLTGGWDGQFF
TRBV10-3	-	TRBJ1-2	CAISEGSDYGYTF
TRBV10-3	-	TRBJ2-2	CATERGMNTGELFF
TRBV3-1	-	TRBJ1-1	CASSQEAGVRAFF
TRBV7-2	-	TRBJ2-3	CASSPTGNWGTDTQYF
TRBV28	few	TRBJ2-1	CASSTQHSGDNEQFF
TRBV5-1	-	TRBJ2-5	CASSPGRSQETQYF